Listed here are 28 T cell receptor beta chains from one sample, sequenced in a study of blood T cell repertoires in COVID-19. Using immunoSEQ multiplex PCR, the repertoire was profiled, and TCRdb retains in-frame clones only, with some absent. The sample comprises 250,000 to 300,000 clones, over 75% of which are singletons, and around 1.1% rests with the top ten. Sequencing was performed on PBMCs or T cells enriched from blood (not recorded which). These TCRs come from a woman aged 25-40 years who had recovered from COVID-19.

This sequence joins TRBV3-1 (or the pseudogene TRBV3-2) and TRBJ2-1; the match to TRBD2 covers 10 bases. Trimming at V came to 0 bases and at J to 6 bases, leaving 2 bases not matched to a gene. CDR1 is LGHDT, CDR2 YNNKEL, per germline (reference sequence). The length of the CDR3 is 15 residues. The CDR3 coding sequence is TGTGCCAGCAGCCAAGATTGGACTAGCGGCAATGAGCAGTTCTTC. This sequence encodes CASSQDWTSGNEQFF.

The V and J genes are TRBV7-3 and TRBJ2-7; 14 nucleotides line up with TRBD2. Germline V lookup: CDR1 SGHTA, CDR2 FQGTGA. This CDR3 has 14 amino acids. V shed 4 bases, J shed 7 bases, and the junction held 3 bases outside the gene matches. CDR3: CASSSGLAGAEQYF. CDR3 nucleotides: TGTGCCAGCAGCTCGGGACTAGCGGGAGCAGAGCAGTACTTC.

CDR3 protein: CASSTTSGSYNEQFF. The CDR3 bases are TGTGCCAGCAGTACGACTAGCGGCTCCTACAATGAGCAGTTCTTC. The V call is TRBV2, the J call TRBJ2-1; TRBD2 aligns across 9 bases. Germline CDR1 and CDR2: SNHLY and FYNNEI. This CDR3 is built from 15 residues. After removal of 5 bases from V and 0 bases from J, the junction contained 2 bases not matched to a gene.

The chain links TRBV28 to TRBJ1-1; perhaps TRBD1 as D (6 bases). The V gene lost 5 bases and the J gene lost 8 bases, with 15 bases spanning the gap. This CDR3 spans 13 amino acids. CDR1 and CDR2 (germline): MDHEN, SYDVKM. The CDR3 sequence is CASSHIQGREAFF. DNA for the CDR3: TGTGCCAGCAGTCACATACAGGGCAGGGAAGCTTTCTTT.

The J gene is TRBJ2-2, the V gene TRBV29-1; TRBD1 might be the D (5 bases). This CDR3 contains 14 residues. Trimming took off 4 bases at V and 1 base at J, with 10 bases between the two ends. In germline, CDR1 is SQVTM, CDR2 ANQGSEA. This CDR3 reads CSVVVDRNTGELFF. The CDR3 DNA reads TGCAGCGTTGTTGTCGACAGGAACACCGGGGAGCTGTTTTTT.

The chain couples TRBV28 to TRBJ1-1; 8 nucleotides agree with TRBD1. CDR3 length: 14 amino acids. CDR1 and CDR2 from the germline V gene are MDHEN and SYDVKM. With 5 bases clipped from V and 2 bases from J, the junction kept 4 bases outside the gene matches. The DNA for the CDR3 is TGTGCCAGCAGTCGACAGGGGAGTAACACTGAAGCTTTCTTT. Translated: CASSRQGSNTEAFF. Variable domain in full (rest from reference TRBV28 and TRBJ1-1): DVKVTQSSRYLVKRTGEKVFLECVQDMDHENMFWYRQDPGLGLRLIYFSYDVKMKEKGDIPEGYSVSREKKERFSLILESASTNQTSMYLCASSRQGSNTEAFFGQGTRLTVV.

This clone was recorded only once. The chain recombines TRBV6-5 with TRBJ1-2; 10 bases align to TRBD1. After removal of 6 bases from V and 5 bases from J, the junction contained 9 bases not matched to a gene. Germline assignment: CDR1 MNHEY and CDR2 SVGAGI. The CDR3 extends over 15 amino acids. The DNA for the CDR3 is TGTGCCAGCAGACGACAGGGGGCGATTGGTTATGGCTACACCTTC. This codes for CASRRQGAIGYGYTF.

The rearrangement joins TRBV11-3 to TRBJ2-1; 10 bases are shared with TRBD2. This CDR3 spans 13 amino acids. J gave up 9 bases and V 5 bases, and 4 bases lay outside the gene matches. CDR1 SGHNT and CDR2 YENEEA come from the germline V gene. CDR3 DNA: TGTGCCAGCAGCCTAAGACTAGCGGGTGAGCAGTTCTTC. Translated: CASSLRLAGEQFF.

The chain is built from TRBV5-3 and TRBJ1-1; 8 positions agree with TRBD1. TRBV5-3 carries the ORF label, with uncertain function. The CDR3 contains 16 residues. V shed 5 bases and J 4 bases; nucleotides not matched to a gene: 13. CDR3 in amino acids: CARSYPRQGRSTEAFF. CDR3 sequence (DNA): TGTGCCAGAAGTTACCCGAGACAGGGGAGGAGCACTGAAGCTTTCTTT.

V gene TRBV5-1 combines with J gene TRBJ2-5; 11 bases fit TRBD2. V shed 0 bases and J 3 bases; nucleotides not matched to a gene: 4. The CDR3 extends over 16 amino acids. Per the germline V gene, CDR1 is SGHRS and CDR2 is YFSETQ. The CDR3 DNA follows: TGCGCCAGCAGCTTGGCCTCGGGACTAGCGGAAGAGACCCAGTACTTC. It yields the protein CASSLASGLAEETQYF.

V gene TRBV6-5 combines with J gene TRBJ2-7; 7 bases match TRBD1. The CDR3 consists of 15 residues. With 6 bases clipped from V and 5 bases from J, the junction kept 13 bases outside the gene matches. Germline V gives CDR1 MNHEY, CDR2 SVGAGI. The CDR3 sequence: CASRLRGIGGDEQYF. The CDR3 DNA sequence: TGTGCCAGCAGGCTCAGGGGGATTGGCGGCGACGAGCAGTACTTC.

The chain combines TRBV21-1 with TRBJ1-5. TRBV21-1 has pseudogene status. This CDR3 spans 18 amino acids. The CDR3 is CASSKAWEGQGGNQPQHF. The CDR3 DNA is TGTGCCAGCAGCAAAGCGTGGGAGGGGCAAGGGGGCAATCAGCCCCAGCATTTT.

The V and J genes are TRBV7-2 and TRBJ2-3; a weak D match, TRBD2 (6 bases). Between the trimmed V and J ends, which lost 4 bases and 0 bases, there was a span of 17 bases. The CDR3 spans 17 residues. The V gene's germline CDR1 is SGHTA and CDR2 FQGNSA. This CDR3 reads CASSWDPAGLSTDTQYF. CDR3 coding DNA: TGTGCCAGCAGCTGGGACCCGGCGGGACTTAGCACAGATACGCAGTATTTT.

The CDR3 spells CASSLRGAGVGGDTQYF. The CDR3 DNA is TGTGCCAGCAGCTTAAGAGGAGCGGGAGTTGGGGGTGATACGCAGTATTTT. The chain carries TRBV7-3 and TRBJ2-3, with 8 bases identical to TRBD2. The length of the CDR3 is 17 residues. Trimming removed 1 base from V and 6 bases from J; junction bases left unmatched: 12. CDR1 and CDR2 (germline): SGHTA, FQGTGA.

This clone turned up a few times. The J gene is TRBJ1-4, the V gene TRBV19, with D tentatively TRBD1 (5 bases). Trimming cost V 2 bases and J 8 bases, with 15 bases left between them. The CDR3 covers 15 residues. CDR1 is LNHDA, CDR2 SQIVND, per germline (reference sequence). The CDR3 reads CASSIPARADEKLFF. In DNA, the CDR3 is TGTGCCAGTAGTATACCCGCCAGGGCAGACGAAAAACTGTTTTTT.

V and J are TRBV19 and TRBJ1-5, with 9 bases identical to TRBD1. This CDR3 region has 15 residues. Germline CDR1 LNHDA, CDR2 SQIVND (reference sequence). Unmatched junction bases numbered 4, after V lost 7 bases and J lost 0 bases. CDR3 sequence (DNA): TGTGCCAGTACCCGGACAGGGGTTAGCAATCAGCCCCAGCATTTT. Amino acid sequence: CASTRTGVSNQPQHF. The entire variable domain, with the rest obtained from reference TRBV19 and TRBJ1-5, is as follows: DGGITQSPKYLFRKEGQNVTLSCEQNLNHDAMYWYRQDPGQGLRLIYYSQIVNDFQKGDIAEGYSVSREKKESFPLTVTSAQKNPTAFYLCASTRTGVSNQPQHFGDGTRLSIL.

The chain links TRBV18 to TRBJ2-1; a possible D gene is TRBD2 (6 bases). V lost 6 bases to trimming and J lost 9 bases, with 12 bases between them. The CDR3 contains 12 residues. CDR1 and CDR2 from the germline V gene are KGHSH and LQKENI. For the CDR3, the DNA is TGTGCCAGCTCCCAAGATAGCGGTGAGCAGTTCTTC. Residues: CASSQDSGEQFF.

This clone was found many times. Other DNA sequences in the same sample also yield this CDR3. This sequence joins TRBV29-1 and TRBJ1-2; 8 nucleotides align to TRBD1. Germline CDR1 SQVTM, CDR2 ANQGSEA. With 8 bases clipped from V and 2 bases from J, the junction kept 4 bases outside the gene matches. The CDR3 is 12 amino acids. The CDR3 DNA is TGCAGCACCTGGACAGGGAACTATGGCTACACCTTC. Translation gives CSTWTGNYGYTF.

This rearrangement joins TRBV4-3 to TRBJ2-3; TRBD2 might be the D (6 bases). Per germline, CDR1 LGHNA and CDR2 YSLEER. CDR3 size: 14 residues. Trimming shortened V by 1 base and J by 5 bases, and 10 bases separated the two germline ends. The DNA for the CDR3 is TGCGCCAGCAGCCAAGCTCGGGAGAGAGATACGCAGTATTTT. Translation gives CASSQARERDTQYF.

This rearrangement joins TRBV10-2 to TRBJ2-3; weak D call: TRBD1 (7 bases). The V gene's germline CDR1 is WSHSY and CDR2 SAAADI. V was clipped by 8 bases and J by 4 bases, with 16 bases between them. CDR3 length: 14 amino acids. CDR3 DNA sequence: TGCGCCAGCGGCTTTGTCAGGGGGGCAGATACGCAGTATTTT. This gives the protein CASGFVRGADTQYF.

The J gene is TRBJ2-7, the V gene TRBV4-3, with D tentatively TRBD1 (5 bases). Germline V gene sequence: CDR1 LGHNA, CDR2 YSLEER. The V and J ends lost 0 bases and 4 bases respectively, with 10 bases between them. The CDR3 has 14 amino acids. The CDR3 spells CASSQETQGYEQYF. CDR3 DNA sequence: TGCGCCAGCAGCCAAGAGACGCAGGGATACGAGCAGTACTTC.

The chain is built from TRBV5-1 and TRBJ1-2, with 9 positions matching TRBD1. The CDR3 contains 14 residues. Germline trimming cut 2 bases from V and 6 bases from J; bases unmatched to any gene: 5. The germline CDR1 and CDR2 sequences are SGHRS and YFSETQ. The CDR3 spells CASSFGTGSNGYTF. The CDR3 region has the DNA TGCGCCAGCAGCTTTGGGACAGGGTCGAATGGCTACACCTTC.

V gene TRBV5-1 combines with J gene TRBJ2-7, with TRBD1 matching over 7 bases. The CDR3 is made up of 15 amino acids. The V gene's germline CDR1 is SGHRS and CDR2 YFSETQ. The V and J ends lost 5 bases and 1 base, in that order; junction bases with no gene match: 9. The CDR3 coding sequence is TGCGCCAGCAGTCCCGGGACAGCTTCTTCCTACGAGCAGTACTTC. Protein sequence: CASSPGTASSYEQYF.

CDR3 in amino acids: CASSFRVYTDTQYF. In DNA, the CDR3 is TGCGCCAGCAGCTTCCGGGTATATACAGATACGCAGTATTTT. V and J are TRBV5-1 and TRBJ2-3; no definite D call. Looked up from germline, CDR1 is SGHRS and CDR2 is YFSETQ. V shed 2 bases and J shed 3 bases, with 10 bases lying between them. The CDR3 consists of 14 residues.

V usage is TRBV6-6 and J usage is TRBJ1-3, with TRBD1 identical over 10 bases. Per the germline V gene, CDR1 is MNHNY and CDR2 is SVGAGI (reference sequence). The CDR3 sequence is 15 residues long. J lost 3 bases, V lost 6 bases, and 5 bases had no gene match. CDR3 in amino acids: CASRATGGSGNTIYF. Written as DNA, the CDR3 is TGTGCCAGCAGGGCGACAGGGGGCAGTGGAAACACCATATATTTT.

CDR3 region: CASSGRDRAYGYTF. The CDR3 coding sequence is TGTGCCAGCAGCGGAAGGGACAGAGCCTATGGCTACACCTTC. The chain is built from TRBV6-5 and TRBJ1-2; 7 bases are shared with TRBD1. This CDR3 contains 14 residues. Germline CDR1 MNHEY, CDR2 SVGAGI. V shed 6 bases, J shed 4 bases, and the junction held 8 bases outside the gene matches.

The V call is TRBV28, the J call TRBJ2-7; 9 nucleotides line up with TRBD2. This CDR3 comprises 15 residues. J gave up 4 bases and V 2 bases, and 6 bases lay outside the gene matches. Germline-derived CDR1 and CDR2 are MDHEN and SYDVKM. CDR3 nucleotides: TGTGCCAGCAGTTTAGCGGGAGGGCGATCTTACGAGCAGTACTTC. Protein product: CASSLAGGRSYEQYF.

V usage is TRBV5-1 and J usage is TRBJ1-4, with D possibly TRBD1 on 6 matching bases. The CDR3 runs 17 residues. Germline CDR1 and CDR2: SGHRS and YFSETQ. Trimming removed 4 bases from V and 2 bases from J, with 18 bases in between. This CDR3 is CASSTSGDPFTNEKLFF. The CDR3 DNA reads TGCGCCAGCAGCACTTCAGGGGACCCTTTTACTAATGAAAAACTGTTTTTT.